This T cell receptor beta chain is from a study of CD8+ T cells in alopecia areata. Across the whole study: Patients received oral tofacitinib, 5 to 10 mg twice daily, for moderate-to-severe alopecia areata.

General study findings and limits: Scalp specimens additionally yield sequences from normal skin's resident alphabeta T cells. Compared with normal scalp, lesional scalp had higher clonality and more expanded CD8+ clones.

Extracted RNA was reverse transcribed, and the resulting cDNA served as sequencing template. Assay: immunoSEQ multiplex PCR; the TCRdb copy retains only in-frame clones and omits some. The sample holds about 12,000 clones; just over 55% are singletons and the top ten take roughly 13%. Both peripheral blood and punch biopsies of lesional scalp skin were obtained from patients who had alopecia areata. In regard to this clone: Its antigen is not known.

The specimen sequenced was skin. This receptor was taken from a human donor with alopecia areata.

The CDR3 reads CASSLRLAGGLNEQFF. The DNA for the CDR3 is TGTGCCAGCAGCCTTAGACTAGCGGGGGGGTTAAATGAGCAGTTCTTC. The chain uses TRBV14 and TRBJ2-1; 14 bases align to TRBD2. The CDR3 is 16 residues long. The germline V gene has CDR1 SGHDN and CDR2 FVKESK. V was clipped by 4 bases and J by 7 bases; unmatched bases: 6.